This is a list of T cell receptor beta chains from one sample in a study of blood T cell repertoires in COVID-19. The repertoire was sequenced with immunoSEQ multiplex PCR; TCRdb's copy has only in-frame clones and lacks some. The table has approximately 16,000 clones, around nine tenths seen once. Sequencing was done on a sample of peripheral blood. These receptors all stem from a woman between 65 and 79 years old in a cohort sampled during active or convalescent COVID-19. CDR3s include the opening cysteine and the closing phenylalanine or tryptophan. D genes are given only for firm matches. Some rows mark clone size as missing; the rest say once, few, many or name a class of expanded clone.

>TRBJ2-5|TRBV19|.|TRBD2
TGTGCCAGCGGGAGGGGGGGAGTCCAAGAGACCCAGTACTTC
CASGRGGVQETQYF
>TRBJ1-2|TRBV9|once|TRBD1
TGTGCCAGCAGCCAGGGGGGCTCAACTTATGGCTACACCTTC
CASSQGGSTYGYTF
>TRBJ1-2|TRBV19|.|.
TGTGCCAGTAGTATAGGTGGCAGTAGCTACACCTTC
CASSIGGSSYTF
>TRBJ2-7|TRBV6-2/TRBV6-3|.|.
TGTGCCAGCAGTTATGGTCTGACAGCCTACGAGCAGTACTTC
CASSYGLTAYEQYF
>TRBJ2-3|TRBV7-2|.|TRBD1
TGTGCCAGCAGCACCGGGACAGGGCGCACAGATACGCAGTATTTT
CASSTGTGRTDTQYF
>TRBJ2-3|TRBV4-3|.|.
TGCGCCAGCAGCCAAGATCGAGCAGGATACACAGATACGCAGTATTTT
CASSQDRAGYTDTQYF
>TRBJ2-1|TRBV19|.|TRBD2
TGTGCCAGTAGTTCCCGGGGGAGCGGGGCGATTAGCTCCTACAATGAGCAGTTCTTC
CASSSRGSGAISSYNEQFF
>TRBJ2-6|TRBV5-1|.|.
TGCGCCAGCAGCTTGGCCGTGTCTGGGGCCAACGTCCTGACTTTC
CASSLAVSGANVLTF
>TRBJ2-1|TRBV5-1|.|.
TGCGCCAGCAGCTCGGGGGGCACCGACAATGAGCAGTTCTTC
CASSSGGTDNEQFF
>TRBJ1-4|TRBV2|once|.
TGTGCCAGCAGTGAGACGGGTCGCCCGGGGAATGAAAAACTGTTTTTT
CASSETGRPGNEKLFF
>TRBJ1-4|TRBV5-5|.|TRBD1
TGTGCCAGCACCGGGACAGGGGGCACTAATGAAAAACTGTTTTTT
CASTGTGGTNEKLFF
>TRBJ2-2|TRBV6-2/TRBV6-3|.|TRBD2
TGTGCCAGCAGCTCCCCTAGCGGGGGGGCGCTCACCGGGGAGCTGTTTTTT
CASSSPSGGALTGELFF
>TRBJ1-2|TRBV28|.|.
TGTGCCAGCAGTTATTATCGTGGCTACACCTTC
CASSYYRGYTF
>TRBJ2-7|TRBV7-2|.|TRBD2
TGTGCCAGCGAGACGGGGGGGGCTGGCGAGCAGTACTTC
CASETGGAGEQYF
>TRBJ1-5|TRBV7-2|once|.
TGTGCCAGCACCGACGGGTCATCCAATCAGCCCCAGCATTTT
CASTDGSSNQPQHF
>TRBJ1-1|TRBV3-1/TRBV3-2|once|TRBD1
TGTGCCAGCAGCCTCAACAGGGGTTCAGCTTTCTTT
CASSLNRGSAFF
>TRBJ1-5|TRBV19|.|.
TGTGCCAGTAGTATTAGGGAGAGCAATCAGCCCCAGCATTTT
CASSIRESNQPQHF
>TRBJ1-1|TRBV7-2|.|.
TGTGCCAGCAGCCGTCCTTGGCCCCCAAGGAACACTGAAGCTTTCTTT
CASSRPWPPRNTEAFF
>TRBJ2-6|TRBV19|.|.
TGTGCCAGTAGTATATTCTCGGGGTCTGGGGCCAACGTCCTGACTTTC
CASSIFSGSGANVLTF
>TRBJ1-1|TRBV5-5|.|.
TGTGCCAGCAGCTTGGCAGGATCTATGAACACTGAAGCTTTCTTT
CASSLAGSMNTEAFF
>TRBJ2-7|TRBV6-2/TRBV6-3|.|.
TGTGCCAGCAGTTACCAGGGAGGATCCTACGAGCAGTACTTC
CASSYQGGSYEQYF
>TRBJ2-1|TRBV5-1|.|TRBD2
TGCGCCAGCAGCTTGGCGGGGAGCGGGAGCTACAATGAGCAGTTCTTC
CASSLAGSGSYNEQFF
>TRBJ1-2|TRBV27|.|TRBD1
TGTGCCAGCAGGTCCTTTGGACAGGCGTCTGGGGCGAAAGGCTACACCTTC
CASRSFGQASGAKGYTF
>TRBJ2-2|TRBV7-3|.|TRBD2
TGTGCCAGCAGCTCCTTGACGGGGGGGCCCTACGGGGAGCTGTTTTTT
CASSSLTGGPYGELFF
>TRBJ2-7|TRBV30|.|.
TGTGCCTGGCTTAAGGGGTACGAGCAGTACTTC
CAWLKGYEQYF
>TRBJ2-3|TRBV21-1|once|.
TGTGCCAGCAGCAAAGTCTGGGGGCGCACAGATACGCAGTATTTT
CASSKVWGRTDTQYF
>TRBJ1-2|TRBV7-3|once|.
TGTGCCAGCAGCTTCGGTGCGGGCTATGGCTACACCTTC
CASSFGAGYGYTF
>TRBJ2-5|TRBV18|.|.
TGTGCCAGCTCACCGACTTTACGAGAGACCCAGTACTTC
CASSPTLRETQYF
>TRBJ1-6|TRBV12-3/TRBV12-4|once|.
TGTGCCAGCAGTTTTTTAGGCGGGAGGTCCCTCCACTTT
CASSFLGGRSLHF
>TRBJ2-2|TRBV18|.|TRBD2
TGTGCCAGCTCGTGGGGACTAGCGGGGAGATTTACAAACACCGGGGAGCTGTTTTTT
CASSWGLAGRFTNTGELFF
>TRBJ2-3|TRBV7-8|.|.
TGTGCCAGCAGCTTAGCCAGGGGGGGCACAGATACGCAGTATTTT
CASSLARGGTDTQYF
>TRBJ1-4|TRBV9|.|TRBD1
TGTGCCAGCAGCGCCTGGACAGGGATTAATGAAAAACTGTTTTTT
CASSAWTGINEKLFF
>TRBJ2-7|TRBV19|.|.
TGTGCCAGTAGTATCGACAGGCGCTACGAGCAGTACTTC
CASSIDRRYEQYF
>TRBJ1-2|TRBV7-2|.|.
TGTGCCAGCAGCTTATTCCAAGCCGCCGGCTACACCTTC
CASSLFQAAGYTF
>TRBJ2-3|TRBV5-1|.|.
TGCGCCAGCAGCTCAGTCCCGCCAAGCACAGATACGCAGTATTTT
CASSSVPPSTDTQYF
>TRBJ2-3|TRBV7-8|.|.
TGTGCCAGCAGCTTAGATACAGGTCGCACAGATACGCAGTATTTT
CASSLDTGRTDTQYF
>TRBJ2-2|TRBV24-1|.|.
TGTGCCACCAGTGATTTGCGGTCGGGGAACACCGGGGAGCTGTTTTTT
CATSDLRSGNTGELFF
>TRBJ2-4|TRBV10-2|few|.
TGCGCCAGCAGTGAGTTTCTGGCGGGGGCCCGCGGAGCCAAAAACATTCAGTACTTC
CASSEFLAGARGAKNIQYF
>TRBJ2-7|TRBV13|.|TRBD2
TGTGCCAGCAGTCGAAGCGGGGCTAGCTCCTACGAGCAGTACTTC
CASSRSGASSYEQYF
>TRBJ1-6|TRBV6-5|few|.
TGTGCCAGCAGCGACCGTTGGAGCAATTCACCCCTCCACTTT
CASSDRWSNSPLHF
>TRBJ2-3|TRBV4-2|.|.
TGTGCCAGCAGCCAACGCGGGGAAAGCACAGATACGCAGTATTTT
CASSQRGESTDTQYF
>TRBJ1-6|TRBV9|.|.
TGTGCCAGCAGCGTACAGGTGAATTCACCCCTCCACTTT
CASSVQVNSPLHF
>TRBJ1-2|TRBV12-3/TRBV12-4|once|.
TGTGCCAGCAGTTTAGGGGGGCGGCATGGCTACACCTTC
CASSLGGRHGYTF
>TRBJ1-2|TRBV28|.|.
TGTGCCAGCAGTTTCCCCCAGGGAGGCAAGTACACCTTC
CASSFPQGGKYTF